This entry lists 18 T cell receptor beta chains sequenced from one sample in a study of beta chain features in type 1 diabetes. The isolated RNA, all of it, was reverse transcribed, so expressed TCRB transcripts were what got sequenced. Method: immunoSEQ multiplex PCR; TCRdb's copy keeps in-frame clones and lacks some. The sample consists of 200,000 to 300,000 clones, around 14% of them appearing once. The sample consisted of naive CD4+ T cells from blood. These receptors all stem from a woman in her thirties or forties in good health.

This chain uses TRBV7-9 with TRBJ2-3, with TRBD1 identical over 7 bases. This CDR3 has 14 residues. V shed 4 bases and J 1 base; nucleotides not matched to a gene: 2. Germline lookup yields CDR1 SEHNR and CDR2 FQNEAQ (reference sequence). The CDR3 is CASSYGTGTDTQYF. The DNA of the CDR3 is TGTGCCAGCAGCTACGGGACAGGCACAGATACGCAGTATTTT.

This clone was counted between two and nine times. The chain recombines TRBV6-1 with TRBJ2-5; 8 bases align to TRBD1. The CDR3 loop spans 13 amino acids. Trimming at V came to 7 bases and at J to 4 bases, leaving 5 bases not matched to a gene. Germline V lookup: CDR1 MNHNS, CDR2 SASEGT. This CDR3 reads CASTRGQGETQYF. CDR3 nucleotides: TGTGCCAGCACCCGAGGACAGGGAGAGACCCAGTACTTC.

This clone was found a few times. The V and J genes are TRBV27 and TRBJ2-6; D perhaps matches TRBD1 (5 bases). With 1 base removed from V and 0 bases from J, the gap between germline ends came to 7 bases. Germline V gene data show CDR1 as MNHEY and CDR2 as SMNVEV (reference sequence). The CDR3 totals 16 residues. CDR3 sequence reads: CASSLLTASGANVLTF. In DNA, the CDR3 is TGTGCCAGCAGTTTATTGACAGCCTCTGGGGCCAACGTCCTGACTTTC.

This clone was detected only a few times. V usage is TRBV4-3 and J usage is TRBJ1-2; 8 positions agree with TRBD1. The CDR3 extends over 16 amino acids. Germline V gene sequence: CDR1 LGHNA, CDR2 YSLEER. The J segment lost 3 bases and the V segment lost 0 bases, leaving 6 bases of the junction unmatched. CDR3 residues: CASSQDRDRKDYGYTF. CDR3 DNA: TGCGCCAGCAGCCAAGATCGGGACAGGAAAGACTATGGCTACACCTTC.

This clone was observed a handful of times. This chain links TRBV4-3 with TRBJ2-5, with TRBD1 identical over 9 bases. Trimming cost V 3 bases and J 3 bases; bases outside gene matches: 11. The CDR3 is 17 amino acids. Germline values: CDR1 LGHNA, CDR2 YSLEER. CDR3: CASSQGQGVGLEETQYF. The CDR3, as DNA: TGCGCCAGCAGCCAGGGACAGGGAGTTGGGCTTGAAGAGACCCAGTACTTC.

This chain joins TRBV6-1 and TRBJ1-3; D perhaps matches TRBD1 (5 bases). CDR1 is MNHNS and CDR2 is SASEGT in the germline V gene. This CDR3 comprises 13 residues. V lost 8 bases to trimming and J lost 4 bases, with 12 bases between them. The CDR3 nucleotides read TGTGCCAGCCGTTCGGGGGAAGGAAACACCATATATTTT. This sequence encodes CASRSGEGNTIYF.

In its sample, this clone was seen a few times. The chain couples TRBV6-6 to TRBJ1-4; unclear D gene. This CDR3 has 14 amino acids. Germline CDR1 and CDR2: MNHNY and SVGAGI (reference sequence). V lost 7 bases and J 6 bases, leaving 15 bases between the germline ends. For the CDR3, the DNA is TGTGCCAGCAATCACGGGATGAAGGATGAAAAACTGTTTTTT. Translating it yields CASNHGMKDEKLFF.

This clone was recorded a few times. The rearrangement joins TRBV18 to TRBJ2-2, with D perhaps matching TRBD1 (6 bases). The ends were cut back, 5 bases at V and 4 bases at J, with 14 bases in the middle. The CDR3 is made up of 15 amino acids. Germline V gene lookup returns CDR1 KGHSH and CDR2 LQKENI. CDR3 DNA: TGTGCCAGCTCAGACAGACAGGCGCTCACCGGGGAGCTGTTTTTT. This codes for CASSDRQALTGELFF.

This sequence joins TRBV6-1 and TRBJ2-7, with 8 bases lining up with TRBD1. Germline V gives CDR1 MNHNS, CDR2 SASEGT. Trimming cost V 7 bases and J 5 bases; bases outside gene matches: 4. This CDR3 is built from 12 residues. CDR3: CASNVRGHEQYF. The CDR3 bases are TGTGCCAGCAATGTCAGGGGGCACGAGCAGTACTTC.

The table lists this clone with a few counts. This chain joins TRBV5-4 and TRBJ2-5; possibly TRBD2 for D (6 bases). V lost 0 bases and J 4 bases, leaving 7 bases between the germline ends. Germline V gives CDR1 SGHNT, CDR2 YYREEE (reference sequence). The CDR3 covers 13 residues. The CDR3 protein is CASSLGGLETQYF. The DNA for the CDR3 is TGTGCCAGCAGCTTGGGGGGACTAGAGACCCAGTACTTC.

This clone has a handful of counts. This chain uses TRBV5-1 with TRBJ2-4; 14 nucleotides line up with TRBD2. CDR1 and CDR2 from the germline V gene are SGHRS and YFSETQ. The CDR3 is 19 residues long. The V segment lost 0 bases and the J segment 2 bases; nucleotides outside the gene matches: 7. CDR3 sequence (DNA): TGCGCCAGCAGCTTGGAGACTAGCGGGGGGGCCGGGTCCAAAAACATTCAGTACTTC. This encodes CASSLETSGGAGSKNIQYF.

The CDR3 bases are TGTGCCAGCAATGACGGACAGGGACCGCAGTCACCCCTCCACTTT. Its protein product is CASNDGQGPQSPLHF. This chain links TRBV2 with TRBJ1-6, with 8 bases aligning to TRBD1. The CDR3 is made up of 15 amino acids. J gave up 10 bases and V 7 bases, and 12 bases lay outside the gene matches. Germline V gives CDR1 SNHLY, CDR2 FYNNEI.

The chain recombines TRBV11-2 with TRBJ1-2; 8 positions match TRBD1. The CDR3 totals 14 residues. Trimming at V came to 5 bases and at J to 5 bases, leaving 7 bases not matched to a gene. Germline V gene lookup returns CDR1 SGHAT and CDR2 FQNNGV. The CDR3: CASSPGQGRYGYTF. In DNA form, the CDR3 reads TGTGCCAGCAGCCCTGGACAGGGAAGATATGGCTACACCTTC.

The chain joins TRBV6-1 to TRBJ1-5; TRBD1 matches at 9 bases. CDR3 length equals 14 residues. Germline V lookup: CDR1 MNHNS, CDR2 SASEGT. The V gene end was trimmed by 5 bases and the J gene end by 7 bases; junction bases not matched to a gene: 6. CDR3 amino acids: CASSWDREGQPQHF. In nucleotides, the CDR3 is TGTGCCAGCAGTTGGGACAGGGAGGGACAGCCCCAGCATTTT.

This clone was seen only a few times. J is TRBJ2-1 and V is TRBV5-1, with 8 bases lining up with TRBD1. Germline CDR1 is SGHRS and CDR2 is YFSETQ. The CDR3 extends over 17 amino acids. The V gene end was trimmed by 3 bases and the J gene end by 0 bases; junction bases not matched to a gene: 8. The CDR3 bases are TGCGCCAGCAGCTCGCTCTCAACAGGGGGCTCCTACAATGAGCAGTTCTTC. It encodes CASSSLSTGGSYNEQFF.

The genes are TRBV18 and TRBJ2-3; 7 nucleotides match TRBD2. CDR1 is KGHSH and CDR2 is LQKENI in the germline V gene. After removal of 6 bases from V and 1 base from J, the junction contained 13 bases not matched to a gene. The CDR3 has 17 residues. The CDR3 DNA reads TGTGCCAGCTCCCCCCTACGGGGACTACCTGGCACAGATACGCAGTATTTT. Amino acid sequence: CASSPLRGLPGTDTQYF.

This sequence joins TRBV29-1 and TRBJ2-7, with D perhaps TRBD1 (6 bases). This CDR3 contains 12 residues. The germline gives CDR1 SQVTM, CDR2 ANQGSEA. V gave up 7 bases and J gave up 2 bases, with 12 bases separating them. The CDR3 here is CSAQRGTYEQYF. The DNA for the CDR3 is TGCAGCGCCCAGAGGGGGACCTACGAGCAGTACTTC.

Only a few counts were recorded for this clone. The chain employs TRBV19 and TRBJ1-1, with 7 bases lining up with TRBD1. Germline V gives CDR1 LNHDA, CDR2 SQIVND (reference sequence). The CDR3 sequence is 14 residues long. V lost 1 base, J lost 8 bases, and 7 bases stayed unmatched. CDR3 DNA sequence: TGTGCCAGTAGTATAGTGGCACAGGGGCACGAAGCTTTCTTT. Protein: CASSIVAQGHEAFF.